This T cell receptor beta chain is from a study of post-analysis software for immune sequencing data. Study in general: Disease trajectories encompassed relapsing-remitting, secondary progressive and progressive-relapsing multiple sclerosis.

V was shortened by 4 bases and J by 3 bases, with 15 bases between the two germline ends. CDR1 is SGHTA and CDR2 is FQGNSA in the germline V gene. The CDR3 runs 16 residues. Study results and caveats: With TRBV5-6, TRBV5-1 and TRBV20-1 included, 4 or 5 TRBV segments were more frequent in patients than in controls. Controls showed significantly higher normalized Chao1 diversity than did multiple sclerosis patients. Batch-mates among the samples co-clustered strongly by F measure.

To note about this clonotype: Antigen specificity is unknown.

Each TCR beta cDNA library carried unique molecular identifiers. Input of roughly 0.85 to 11 million T cells yielded a few hundred thousand cDNA molecules. TCRdb redid the calling of the PCR reads with MiXCR, one entry per CDR3 protein. There are 740,000 or so distinct CDR3 sequences in the sample; approximately 57% occur only once, and approximately 4.5% lies in the top ten. This sequence was found in a girl under 18 with multiple sclerosis. The rearrangement uses TRBV7-2 and TRBJ1-4; D is unclear. Input material: blood. The CDR3 region has the DNA TGTGCCAGCAGCTCCGCCGGAGGACGTCCTAATGAAAAACTGTTTTTT. Protein product: CASSSAGGRPNEKLFF.